The 17 T cell receptor beta chains listed next were all sequenced from one sample in a study of shared clonotypes between healthy human individuals. Some clones are missing from TCRdb's copy, which holds only in-frame ones; the method was immunoSEQ multiplex PCR. Found here are 1.6 million or so clones, roughly 96% of them singletons; the top ten hold roughly 1.2%. Sequenced input: naive CD4+ T cells sorted from blood. Subset reported: CD45RA+ positively selected. These TCRs come from a man aged 25-45 years in good health.

This chain connects TRBV9 to TRBJ2-1, with 7 bases matching TRBD1. The germline V gene encodes CDR1 SGDLS and CDR2 YYNGEE. V gave up 0 bases and J gave up 4 bases; unmatched junction bases: 1. CDR3 length equals 14 residues. The DNA for the CDR3 is TGTGCCAGCAGCGTAGGGACAGGATACAATGAGCAGTTCTTC. Translation: CASSVGTGYNEQFF.

The chain has TRBV5-1 and TRBJ2-5; TRBD1 agrees at 8 bases. This CDR3 has 13 residues. With 4 bases clipped from V and 5 bases from J, the junction kept 4 bases outside the gene matches. Germline-derived CDR1 and CDR2 are SGHRS and YFSETQ. CDR3 sequence: CASSSQGAETQYF. CDR3 nucleotides: TGCGCCAGCAGCAGTCAGGGGGCTGAGACCCAGTACTTC.

The CDR3 region has the DNA TGTGCCAGCACCAAAGAGCTGGGCGCCTACGAGCAGTACTTC. It translates to CASTKELGAYEQYF. The J gene is TRBJ2-7, the V gene TRBV7-8; D remains ambiguous. Germline CDR1 reads SGHVS; CDR2 reads FQNEAQ. V was shortened by 7 bases and J by 2 bases, with 15 bases between the two germline ends. The CDR3 totals 14 residues.

The V call is TRBV7-7, the J call TRBJ2-1; unclear D gene. V was shortened by 1 base and J by 0 bases, with 13 bases between the two germline ends. The CDR3 is made up of 17 amino acids. Germline assignment: CDR1 SSHAT and CDR2 FNYEAQ (reference sequence). Here the CDR3 DNA reads TGTGCCAGCAGCTTAGATCCCGGTCAGAGCTCCTACAATGAGCAGTTCTTC. Translating gives CASSLDPGQSSYNEQFF.

V and J are TRBV7-2 and TRBJ1-2; D is undetermined. Trimming left V 5 bases short and J 3 bases short, with 16 bases between. The CDR3 has 15 amino acids. Germline V CDR1 and CDR2: SGHTA, FQGNSA. CDR3 in DNA: TGTGCCAGCAGCCTAGGGCGGGGTTGGGACTATGGCTACACCTTC. Protein sequence: CASSLGRGWDYGYTF.

The rearrangement uses TRBV30 and TRBJ1-2; 8 bases align to TRBD1. This CDR3 has 12 residues. Losses at the gene ends were 2 bases for V and 6 bases for J; bases not matched to a gene: 2. Germline CDR1 and CDR2: GTSNPN and SVGIG (reference sequence). CDR3 coding DNA: TGTGCCTGGAGTCCAGGGGGCGATGGCTACACCTTC. Protein sequence: CAWSPGGDGYTF.

The chain is built from TRBV7-2 and TRBJ2-2, with 9 bases aligning to TRBD2. The V gene end was trimmed by 0 bases and the J gene end by 6 bases; junction bases not matched to a gene: 2. The CDR3 loop spans 15 amino acids. The V gene's germline CDR1 is SGHTA and CDR2 FQGNSA. Written as DNA, the CDR3 is TGTGCCAGCAGCTTAGCGGGACTAGCTCCCGGGGAGCTGTTTTTT. It is translated as CASSLAGLAPGELFF.

This chain connects TRBV5-1 to TRBJ1-5; D is uncertain. Germline lookup yields CDR1 SGHRS and CDR2 YFSETQ. V was cut by 0 bases and J by 6 bases, with 7 bases left in between. The CDR3 runs to 13 residues. CDR3 sequence: CASSLEGFQPQHF. The CDR3 nucleotides read TGCGCCAGCAGCTTGGAGGGTTTTCAGCCCCAGCATTTT.

In its sample, this clone was seen a few times. V is TRBV27 and J is TRBJ1-1; the D gene is possibly TRBD1 (5 bases). There are 14 residues in the CDR3. Deletions cut 3 bases from V and 4 bases from J, with 12 bases between. CDR1 and CDR2 from the germline V gene are MNHEY and SMNVEV (reference sequence). The CDR3 spells CASSFFFGATEAFF. The DNA of the CDR3 is TGTGCCAGCAGTTTTTTCTTCGGGGCCACTGAAGCTTTCTTT.

The V and J genes are TRBV10-3 and TRBJ1-5, with D possibly TRBD1 on 5 matching bases. CDR1 ENHRY and CDR2 SYGVKD come from the germline V gene. The CDR3 length is 14 residues. V was trimmed by 7 bases and J by 3 bases, leaving 13 bases between them. The CDR3 reads CAINQDRFNQPQHF. The CDR3 DNA reads TGTGCCATCAACCAAGACAGATTCAATCAGCCCCAGCATTTT.

V and J are TRBV28 and TRBJ1-5, with D possibly matching TRBD1 (5 bases). Trimming shortened V by 4 bases and J by 13 bases, and 11 bases separated the two germline ends. This CDR3 has 11 residues. CDR1 and CDR2 (germline): MDHEN, SYDVKM. DNA for the CDR3: TGTGCCAGCAGTTCAGGGTCCTGGCAGCATTTT. Protein sequence: CASSSGSWQHF.

The CDR3 sequence: CASSSGLAVRKNIQYF. CDR3 in DNA: TGCGCCAGCAGCTCCGGATTGGCGGTGAGGAAAAACATTCAGTACTTC. The gene calls are TRBV5-1 and TRBJ2-4; D unclear. The CDR3 totals 16 residues. From germline, CDR1 is SGHRS and CDR2 YFSETQ. V gave up 3 bases and J gave up 4 bases, with 17 bases separating them.

Worth noting for this clone: In the same sample, other DNA sequences code for this CDR3. The chain employs TRBV19 and TRBJ2-7; D ambiguous. CDR1 is LNHDA, CDR2 SQIVND, per germline (reference sequence). The length of the CDR3 is 12 residues. Trimming cost V 7 bases and J 0 bases, with 7 bases left between them. The chain's CDR3 is CASMSSSYEQYF. The CDR3 DNA sequence: TGTGCCAGTATGAGTAGCTCCTACGAGCAGTACTTC.

The chain uses TRBV18 and TRBJ2-7; 7 bases map to TRBD1. Germline CDR1 is KGHSH and CDR2 is LQKENI. V lost 0 bases to trimming and J lost 3 bases; unmatched junction nucleotides: 5. The CDR3 runs 15 residues. The CDR3 reads CASSPPGQAFYEQYF. CDR3 coding DNA: TGTGCCAGCTCACCACCTGGACAGGCGTTCTACGAGCAGTACTTC.

J is TRBJ2-1 and V is TRBV9; TRBD1 is a possible D gene (6 bases). Germline assignment: CDR1 SGDLS and CDR2 YYNGEE. Trimming took off 0 bases at V and 1 base at J, with 11 bases between the two ends. The CDR3 sequence is 16 residues long. The chain's CDR3 is CASSVGTDLSYNEQFF. DNA of the CDR3: TGTGCCAGCAGCGTAGGGACAGATCTTTCCTACAATGAGCAGTTCTTC.

This clone was observed a single time. This chain connects TRBV11-3 to TRBJ1-5; no clear D. This CDR3 region has 12 residues. Germline lookup yields CDR1 SGHNT and CDR2 YENEEA. The germline V and J ends were trimmed by 5 bases and 4 bases, with 6 bases remaining between them. CDR3 DNA: TGTGCCAGCAGCGAAAATAATCAGCCCCAGCATTTT. As protein: CASSENNQPQHF.

The rearrangement joins TRBV15 to TRBJ1-2; 8 bases align to TRBD1. The CDR3 sequence is 14 residues long. CDR1 is LNHNV and CDR2 is YYDKDF in the germline V gene (reference sequence). V trimming: 1 base; J trimming: 5 bases; junction bases outside the gene matches: 3. The CDR3 DNA follows: TGTGCCACCAGCAGAGGGACAGGGACTTATGGCTACACCTTC. Amino acid sequence: CATSRGTGTYGYTF.